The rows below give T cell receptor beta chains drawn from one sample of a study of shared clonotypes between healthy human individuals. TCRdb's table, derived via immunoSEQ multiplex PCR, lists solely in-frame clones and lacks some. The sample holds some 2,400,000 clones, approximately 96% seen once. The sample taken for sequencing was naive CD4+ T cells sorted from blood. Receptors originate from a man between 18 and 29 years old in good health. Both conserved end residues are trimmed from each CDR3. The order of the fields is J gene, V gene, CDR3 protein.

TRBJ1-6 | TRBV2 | ASSKDRVNSPLH
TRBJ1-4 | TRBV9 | ASSVGLEYNEKLF
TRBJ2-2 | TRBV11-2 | ASSLGIGGTGELF
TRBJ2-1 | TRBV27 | ASSLFKEHNEQF
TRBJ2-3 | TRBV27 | ASSPPGQGTDTQY
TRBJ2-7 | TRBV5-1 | ASSLASSGVDEQY
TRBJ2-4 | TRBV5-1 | ASSTDAKNIQY
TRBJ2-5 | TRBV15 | ATSRDQLGETQY
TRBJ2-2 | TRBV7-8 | ASSHREGWGGELF
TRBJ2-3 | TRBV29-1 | SVEPAADTQY
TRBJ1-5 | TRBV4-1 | ASSQGDKAGNQPQH
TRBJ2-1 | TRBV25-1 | ASSDGQYYNEQF
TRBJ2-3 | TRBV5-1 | ASSLEGRTDTQY
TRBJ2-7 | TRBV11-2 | ASSLSFPGQGEQY
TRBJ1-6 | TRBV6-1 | ASSEPGSPLH
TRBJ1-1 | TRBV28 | ASSFPRRGLNTEAF
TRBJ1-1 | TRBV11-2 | ASSLEGRSTEAF
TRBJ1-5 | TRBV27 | ASSSGTGTSYSNQPQH
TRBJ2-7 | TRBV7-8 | ASSPSRQEQY
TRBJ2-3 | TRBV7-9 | ASSTRLAGSTRRTDTQY
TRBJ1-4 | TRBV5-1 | ASSLGGSTNEKLF
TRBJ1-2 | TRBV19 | ASRKRSGTGGDYGYT
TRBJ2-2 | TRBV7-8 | ASSLALAAGELF
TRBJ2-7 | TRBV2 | ASRAGEAGEQY
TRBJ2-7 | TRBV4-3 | ASSQEGGSSYEQY
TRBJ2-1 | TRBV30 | AWSAQSGNEQF
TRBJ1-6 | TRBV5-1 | ASMVDFPGSSPLH
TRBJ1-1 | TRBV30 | ACTPGQGLTEAF
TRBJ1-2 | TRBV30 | AWSRGAAYGYT
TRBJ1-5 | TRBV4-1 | ASSQPQEYSNQPQH
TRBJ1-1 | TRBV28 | ASNEGQMNTEAF
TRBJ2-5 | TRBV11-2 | ASRRPGLAQETQY
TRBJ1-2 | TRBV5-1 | ASSSFVRGESSNYGYT
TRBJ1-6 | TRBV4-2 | ASSQTTGTGNSPLH
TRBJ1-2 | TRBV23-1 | ASSQSARVSGYT
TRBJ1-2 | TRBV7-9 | ASSSVSLGGHGYT
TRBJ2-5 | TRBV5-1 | ASSLDSRGTQY
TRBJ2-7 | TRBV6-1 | ASSVGDRVYEQY
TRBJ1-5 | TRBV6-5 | ASRPTTGLNQPQH
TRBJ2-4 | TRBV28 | VSSFPRTGWAKNIQY
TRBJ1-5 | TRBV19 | ASSPYRGVEGNQPQH
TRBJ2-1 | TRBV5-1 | ASSLVVTSGINEQF
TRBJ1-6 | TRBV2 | ANAGPGQKNSPLH
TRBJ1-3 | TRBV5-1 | ASSLGGPSGNTIY
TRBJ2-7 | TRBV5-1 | ASSPWTDSYEQY
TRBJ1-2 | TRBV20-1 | SAQQSYGYT
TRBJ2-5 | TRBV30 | ACTSLAGAETQY
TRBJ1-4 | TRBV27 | ASSLLRAANEKLF
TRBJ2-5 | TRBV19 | ASSQPQGAGETQY
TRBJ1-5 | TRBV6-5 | ASSSRDQPQH
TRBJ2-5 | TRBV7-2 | ASRRQGVGQETQY
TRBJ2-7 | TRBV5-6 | ASSLGREASSEQY
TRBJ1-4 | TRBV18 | ASQRGTGVREKLF